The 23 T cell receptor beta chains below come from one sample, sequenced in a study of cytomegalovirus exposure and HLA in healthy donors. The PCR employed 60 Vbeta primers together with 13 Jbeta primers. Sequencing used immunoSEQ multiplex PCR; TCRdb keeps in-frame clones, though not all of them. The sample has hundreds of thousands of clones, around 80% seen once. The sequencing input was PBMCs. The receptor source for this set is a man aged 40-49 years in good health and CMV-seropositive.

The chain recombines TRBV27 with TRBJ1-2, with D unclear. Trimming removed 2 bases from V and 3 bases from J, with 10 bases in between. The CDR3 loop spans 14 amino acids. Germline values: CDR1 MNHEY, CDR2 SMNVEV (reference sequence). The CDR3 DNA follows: TGTGCCAGCAGTTTAAGCCTGGGAGACTATGGCTACACCTTC. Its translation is CASSLSLGDYGYTF.

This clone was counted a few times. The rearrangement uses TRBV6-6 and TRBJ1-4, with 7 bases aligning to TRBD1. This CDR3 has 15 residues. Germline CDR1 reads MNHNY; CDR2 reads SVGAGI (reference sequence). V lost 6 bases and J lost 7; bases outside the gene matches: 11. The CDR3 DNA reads TGTGCCAGCAGGAAATCAGGGGGATCCTCTGAAAAACTGTTTTTT. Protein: CASRKSGGSSEKLFF.

CDR3 residues: CASSLVRGGTGELFF. CDR3 DNA: TGTGCCAGCAGCTTAGTCAGGGGTGGTACCGGGGAGCTGTTTTTT. This chain links TRBV7-2 with TRBJ2-2, with D possibly TRBD1 on 6 matching bases. V lost 1 base to trimming and J lost 5 bases, with 11 bases between them. Per the germline V gene, CDR1 is SGHTA and CDR2 is FQGNSA. This CDR3 has 15 amino acids.

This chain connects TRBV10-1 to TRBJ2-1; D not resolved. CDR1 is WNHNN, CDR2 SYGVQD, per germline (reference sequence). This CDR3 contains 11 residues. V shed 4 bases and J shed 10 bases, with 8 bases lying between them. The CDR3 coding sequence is TGCGCCAGCAGTGTTGGGCTCGAGCAGTTCTTC. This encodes CASSVGLEQFF.

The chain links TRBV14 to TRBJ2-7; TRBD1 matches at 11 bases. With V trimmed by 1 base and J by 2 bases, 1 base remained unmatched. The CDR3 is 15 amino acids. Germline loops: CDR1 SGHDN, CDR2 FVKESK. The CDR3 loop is CASSQGTGGPYEQYV. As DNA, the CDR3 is TGTGCCAGCAGCCAAGGGACAGGGGGCCCCTACGAGCAGTACGTC.

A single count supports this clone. The CDR3 protein is CASSLGVGGYYEQYF. DNA for the CDR3: TGTGCCAGCAGCTTAGGAGTGGGAGGGTATTACGAGCAGTACTTC. The V gene is TRBV7-9, the J gene TRBJ2-7; 7 bases map to TRBD2. V lost 1 base, J lost 4 bases, and 7 bases stayed unmatched. The CDR3 consists of 15 residues. Germline V gives CDR1 SEHNR, CDR2 FQNEAQ (reference sequence). The variable domain in full, completed from reference TRBV7-9 and TRBJ2-7, reads DTGVSQNPRHKITKRGQNVTFRCDPISEHNRLYWYRQTLGQGPEFLTYFQNEAQLEKSRLLSDRFSAERPKGSFSTLEIQRTEQGDSAMYLCASSLGVGGYYEQYFGPGTRLTVT.

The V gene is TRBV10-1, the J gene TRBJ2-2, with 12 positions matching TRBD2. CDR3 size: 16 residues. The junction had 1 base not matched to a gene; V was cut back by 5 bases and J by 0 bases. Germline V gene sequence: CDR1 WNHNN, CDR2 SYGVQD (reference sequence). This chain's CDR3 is CASSWTSGANTGELFF. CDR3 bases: TGCGCCAGCAGTTGGACTAGCGGGGCGAACACCGGGGAGCTGTTTTTT.

In DNA, the CDR3 is TGTGCCAGCAGCCTACTAGCGGACGAGCAGTACTTC. Its translation is CASSLLADEQYF. The genes are TRBV6-6 and TRBJ2-7; 8 bases fit TRBD2. Germline CDR1 is MNHNY and CDR2 is SVGAGI (reference sequence). The trim removed 6 bases at V and 5 bases at J, leaving 3 bases unmatched. The CDR3 loop spans 12 amino acids.

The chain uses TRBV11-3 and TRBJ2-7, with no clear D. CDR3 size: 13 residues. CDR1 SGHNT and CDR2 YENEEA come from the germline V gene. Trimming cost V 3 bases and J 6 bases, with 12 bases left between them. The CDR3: CASSLQAISEQYV. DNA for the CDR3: TGTGCCAGCAGCTTGCAAGCGATCTCCGAGCAGTACGTC.

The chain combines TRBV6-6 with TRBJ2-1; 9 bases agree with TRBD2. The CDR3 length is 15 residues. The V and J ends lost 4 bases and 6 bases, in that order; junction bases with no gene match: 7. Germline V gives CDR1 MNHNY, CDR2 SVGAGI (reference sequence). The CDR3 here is CASSSLAGVGNEQFF. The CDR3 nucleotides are TGTGCCAGCAGTTCCTTAGCGGGAGTCGGCAATGAGCAGTTCTTC.

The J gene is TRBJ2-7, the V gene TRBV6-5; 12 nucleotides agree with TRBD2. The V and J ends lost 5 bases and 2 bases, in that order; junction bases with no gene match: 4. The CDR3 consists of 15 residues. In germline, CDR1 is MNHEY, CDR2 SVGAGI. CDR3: CASSNRLAGAYEQYF. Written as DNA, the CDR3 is TGTGCCAGCAGTAATCGACTAGCGGGAGCCTACGAGCAGTACTTC.

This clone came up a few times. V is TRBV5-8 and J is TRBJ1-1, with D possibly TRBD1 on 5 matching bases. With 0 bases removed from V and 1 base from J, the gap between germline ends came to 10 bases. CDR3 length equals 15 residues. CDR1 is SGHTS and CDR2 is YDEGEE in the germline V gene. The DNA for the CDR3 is TGTGCCAGCAGCTTGGACAGGCGGGGGAACACTGAAGCTTTCTTT. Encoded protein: CASSLDRRGNTEAFF. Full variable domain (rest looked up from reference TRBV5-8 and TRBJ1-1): EAGVTQSPTHLIKTRGQQATLRCSPISGHTSVYWYQQALGLGLQFLLWYDEGEERNRGNFPPRFSGRQFPNYSSELNVNALELEDSALYLCASSLDRRGNTEAFFGQGTRLTVV.

CDR3 residues: CASSIDRSSGNTIYF. The CDR3 bases are TGTGCCAGCAGCATTGACAGGAGCTCTGGAAACACCATATATTTT. The rearrangement links TRBV7-9 to TRBJ1-3; a weak D match, TRBD1 (6 bases). Trimming shortened V by 5 bases and J by 0 bases, and 11 bases separated the two germline ends. CDR3 size: 15 residues. Germline assignment: CDR1 SEHNR and CDR2 FQNEAQ (reference sequence).

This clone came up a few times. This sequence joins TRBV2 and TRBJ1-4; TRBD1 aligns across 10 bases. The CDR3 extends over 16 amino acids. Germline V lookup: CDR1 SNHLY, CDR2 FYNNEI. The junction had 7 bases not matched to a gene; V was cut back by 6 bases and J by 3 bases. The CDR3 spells CASSGQGGLANEKLFF. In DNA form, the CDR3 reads TGTGCCAGCAGCGGACAGGGGGGATTAGCTAATGAAAAACTGTTTTTT.

The CDR3 region is CASSYGGSRNQPQHF. The DNA for the CDR3 is TGTGCCAGCAGTTACGGCGGGTCTAGGAATCAGCCCCAGCATTTT. The rearrangement links TRBV6-6 to TRBJ1-5; D remains ambiguous. CDR1 is MNHNY and CDR2 is SVGAGI in the germline V gene (reference sequence). The CDR3 covers 15 residues. V gave up 2 bases and J gave up 4 bases, with 12 bases separating them.

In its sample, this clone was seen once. The CDR3 sequence is CASSYGLATDTQYF. The CDR3 DNA follows: TGTGCCAGCAGTTACGGACTAGCCACAGATACGCAGTATTTT. J is TRBJ2-3 and V is TRBV6-5, with 8 bases fitting TRBD2. In germline, CDR1 is MNHEY, CDR2 SVGAGI. V gave up 2 bases and J gave up 2 bases; unmatched junction bases: 0. The CDR3 is 14 residues long.

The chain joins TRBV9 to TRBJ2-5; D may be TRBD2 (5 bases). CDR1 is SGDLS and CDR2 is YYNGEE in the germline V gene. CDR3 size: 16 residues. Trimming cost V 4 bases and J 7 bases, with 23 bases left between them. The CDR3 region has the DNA TGTGCCAGCAGCCCTCCGGGCAACCTGCTAGAGGGGACCCAGTACTTC. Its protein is CASSPPGNLLEGTQYF.

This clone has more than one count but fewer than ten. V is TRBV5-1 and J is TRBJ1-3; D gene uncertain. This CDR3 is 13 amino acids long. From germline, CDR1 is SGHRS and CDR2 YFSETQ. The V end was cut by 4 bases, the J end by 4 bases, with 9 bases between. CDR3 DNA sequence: TGCGCCAGCAGCAACCCTGGCGGAAACACCATATATTTT. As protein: CASSNPGGNTIYF.

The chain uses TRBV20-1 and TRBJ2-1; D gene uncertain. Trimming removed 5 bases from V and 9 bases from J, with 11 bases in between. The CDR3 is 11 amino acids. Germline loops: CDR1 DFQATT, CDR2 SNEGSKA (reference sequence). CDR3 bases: TGCAGTGCTCCGGGTACGGGTGAGCAGTTCTTC. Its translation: CSAPGTGEQFF.

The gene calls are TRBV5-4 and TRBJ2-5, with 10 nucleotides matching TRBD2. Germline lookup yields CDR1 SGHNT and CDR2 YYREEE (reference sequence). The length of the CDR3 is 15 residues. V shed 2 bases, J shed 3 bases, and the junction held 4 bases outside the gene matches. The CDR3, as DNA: TGTGCCAGCAGCTTCCCTACTAGCGGGAAAGAGACCCAGTACTTC. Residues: CASSFPTSGKETQYF. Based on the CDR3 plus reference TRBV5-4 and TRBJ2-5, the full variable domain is ETGVTQSPTHLIKTRGQQVTLRCSSQSGHNTVSWYQQALGQGPQFIFQYYREEENGRGNFPPRFSGLQFPNYSSELNVNALELDDSALYLCASSFPTSGKETQYFGPGTRLLVL.

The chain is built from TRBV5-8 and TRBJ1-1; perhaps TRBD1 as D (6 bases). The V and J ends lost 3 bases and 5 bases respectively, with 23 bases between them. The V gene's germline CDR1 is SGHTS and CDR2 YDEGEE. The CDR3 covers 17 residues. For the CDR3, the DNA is TGTGCCAGCAGCTGGTCAAGAGAAGGGTACAGGGATACTGAAGCTTTCTTT. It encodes CASSWSREGYRDTEAFF.

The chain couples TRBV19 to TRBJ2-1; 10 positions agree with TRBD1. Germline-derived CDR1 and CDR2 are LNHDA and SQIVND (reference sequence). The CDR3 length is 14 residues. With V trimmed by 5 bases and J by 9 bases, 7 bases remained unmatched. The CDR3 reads CASSRGQGTAEQFF. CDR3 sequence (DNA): TGTGCCAGTAGTCGGGGACAGGGGACTGCTGAGCAGTTCTTC.

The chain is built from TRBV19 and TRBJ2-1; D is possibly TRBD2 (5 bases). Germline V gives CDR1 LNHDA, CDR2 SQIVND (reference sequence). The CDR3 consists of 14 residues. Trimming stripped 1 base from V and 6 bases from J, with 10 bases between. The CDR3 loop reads CASSIVTRGNEQFF. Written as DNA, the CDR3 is TGTGCCAGTAGTATAGTTACTAGAGGCAATGAGCAGTTCTTC. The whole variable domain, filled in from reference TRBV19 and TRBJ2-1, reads DGGITQSPKYLFRKEGQNVTLSCEQNLNHDAMYWYRQDPGQGLRLIYYSQIVNDFQKGDIAEGYSVSREKKESFPLTVTSAQKNPTAFYLCASSIVTRGNEQFFGPGTRLTVL.